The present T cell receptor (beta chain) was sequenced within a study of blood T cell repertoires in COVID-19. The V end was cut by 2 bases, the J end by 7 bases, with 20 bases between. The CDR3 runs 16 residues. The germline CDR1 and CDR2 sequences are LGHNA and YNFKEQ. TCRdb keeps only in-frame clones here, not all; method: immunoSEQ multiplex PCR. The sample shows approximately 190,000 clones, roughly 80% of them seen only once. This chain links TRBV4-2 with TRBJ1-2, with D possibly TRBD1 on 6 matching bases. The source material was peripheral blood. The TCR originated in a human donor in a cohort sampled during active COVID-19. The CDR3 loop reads CASSQPRFKQGAGYTF. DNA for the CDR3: TGTGCCAGCAGCCAACCCAGGTTCAAACAGGGCGCTGGCTACACCTTC.